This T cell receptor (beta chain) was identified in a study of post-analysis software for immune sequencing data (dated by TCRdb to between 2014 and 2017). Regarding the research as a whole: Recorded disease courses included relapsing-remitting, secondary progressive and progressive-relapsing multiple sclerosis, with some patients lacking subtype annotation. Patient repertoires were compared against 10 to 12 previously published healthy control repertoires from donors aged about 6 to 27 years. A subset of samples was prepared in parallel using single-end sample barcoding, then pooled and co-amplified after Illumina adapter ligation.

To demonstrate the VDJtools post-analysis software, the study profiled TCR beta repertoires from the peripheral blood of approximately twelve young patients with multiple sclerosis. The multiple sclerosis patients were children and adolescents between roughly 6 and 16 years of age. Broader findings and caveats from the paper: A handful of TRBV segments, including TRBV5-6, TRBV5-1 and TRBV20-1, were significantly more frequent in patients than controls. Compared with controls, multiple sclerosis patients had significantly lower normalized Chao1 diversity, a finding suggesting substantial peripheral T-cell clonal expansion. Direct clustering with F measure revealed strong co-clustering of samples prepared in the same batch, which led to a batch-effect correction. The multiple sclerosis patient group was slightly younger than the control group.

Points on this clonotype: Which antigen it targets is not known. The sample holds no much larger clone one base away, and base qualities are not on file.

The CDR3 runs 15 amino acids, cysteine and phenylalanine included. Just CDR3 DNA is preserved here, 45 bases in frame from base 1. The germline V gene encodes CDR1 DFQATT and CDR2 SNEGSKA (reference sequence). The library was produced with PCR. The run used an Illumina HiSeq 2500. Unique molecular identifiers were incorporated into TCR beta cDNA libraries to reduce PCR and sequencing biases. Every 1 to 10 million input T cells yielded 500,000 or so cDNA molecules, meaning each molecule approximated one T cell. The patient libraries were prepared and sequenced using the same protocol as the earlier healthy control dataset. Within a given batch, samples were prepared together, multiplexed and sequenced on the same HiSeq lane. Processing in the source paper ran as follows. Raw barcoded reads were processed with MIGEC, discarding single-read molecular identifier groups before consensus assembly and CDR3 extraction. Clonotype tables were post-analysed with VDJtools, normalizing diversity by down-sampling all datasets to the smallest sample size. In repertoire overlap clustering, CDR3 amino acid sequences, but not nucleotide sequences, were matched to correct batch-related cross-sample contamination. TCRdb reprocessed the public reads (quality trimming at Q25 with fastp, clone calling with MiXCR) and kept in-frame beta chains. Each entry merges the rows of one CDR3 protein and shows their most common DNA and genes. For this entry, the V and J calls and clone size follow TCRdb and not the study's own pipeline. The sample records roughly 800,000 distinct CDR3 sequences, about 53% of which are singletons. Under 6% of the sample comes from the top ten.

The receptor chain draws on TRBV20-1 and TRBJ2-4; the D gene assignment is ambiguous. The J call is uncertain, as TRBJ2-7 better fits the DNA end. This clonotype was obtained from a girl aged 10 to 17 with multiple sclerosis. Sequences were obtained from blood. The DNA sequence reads TGCAGTGCTAATCGAGGCTCCGTGGGCTCCTACGAGCAGTACTTC. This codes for CSANRGSVGSYEQYF.